The clone carrying this T cell receptor beta chain was seen only once. As yet, its antigen is unknown. The data derive from a study of cytotoxic CD8 clonotypes in ibrutinib-treated CLL. Trimming cost V 7 bases and J 12 bases; bases outside gene matches: 11. The germline V gene has CDR1 MNHNS and CDR2 SASEGT. This CDR3 region has 13 residues. Study-wide results and limits: Private clonotypes, not public ones, expanded at ibrutinib response. Patients had baseline clonality above age-matched healthy donors, and this clonality moved with circulating CD8+ T-cell counts.

Sequencing was performed with immunoSEQ multiplex PCR; in TCRdb, only in-frame clones are kept and a portion is missing. The table includes tens of thousands of clones, approximately 87% detected once. This clonotype was obtained from a human donor with chronic lymphocytic leukemia. The chain recombines TRBV6-1 with TRBJ2-1, with 8 bases identical to TRBD2. The sample consisted of PBMCs, taken after 24 months of ibrutinib treatment. This chain's CDR3 is CASTNIDRGGQFF. The CDR3 coding sequence is TGTGCCAGCACTAATATAGACCGGGGGGGGCAGTTCTTC.